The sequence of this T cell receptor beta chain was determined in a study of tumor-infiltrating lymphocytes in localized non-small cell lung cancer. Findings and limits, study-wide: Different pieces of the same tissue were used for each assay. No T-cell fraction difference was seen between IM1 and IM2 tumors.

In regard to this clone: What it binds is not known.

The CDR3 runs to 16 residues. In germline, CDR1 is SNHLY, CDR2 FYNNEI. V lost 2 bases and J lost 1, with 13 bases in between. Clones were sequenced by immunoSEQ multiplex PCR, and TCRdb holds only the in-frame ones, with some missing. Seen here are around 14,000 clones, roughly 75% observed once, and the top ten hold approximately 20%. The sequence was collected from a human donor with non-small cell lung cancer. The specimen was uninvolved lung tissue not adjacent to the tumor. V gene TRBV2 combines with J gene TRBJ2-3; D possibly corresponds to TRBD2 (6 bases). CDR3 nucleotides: TGTGCCAGCAGTGAATCTCCGGGAGTCGGCACAGATACGCAGTATTTT. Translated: CASSESPGVGTDTQYF.